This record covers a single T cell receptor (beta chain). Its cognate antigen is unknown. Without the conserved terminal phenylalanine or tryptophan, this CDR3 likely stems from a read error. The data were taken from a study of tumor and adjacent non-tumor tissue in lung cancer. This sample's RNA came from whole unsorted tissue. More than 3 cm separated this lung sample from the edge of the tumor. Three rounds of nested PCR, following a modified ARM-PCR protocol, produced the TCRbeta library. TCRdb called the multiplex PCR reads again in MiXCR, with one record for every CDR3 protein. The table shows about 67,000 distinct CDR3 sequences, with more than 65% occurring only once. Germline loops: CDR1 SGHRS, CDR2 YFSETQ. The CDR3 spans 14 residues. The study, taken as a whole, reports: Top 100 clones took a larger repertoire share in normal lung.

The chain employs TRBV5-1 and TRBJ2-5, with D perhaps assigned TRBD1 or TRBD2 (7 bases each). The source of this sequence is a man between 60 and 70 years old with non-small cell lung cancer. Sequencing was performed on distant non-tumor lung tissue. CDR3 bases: TGCGCTAGCAGCGACCCCAGGGGGGGAGAGACCCAGTACGTC. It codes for CASSDPRGGETQYV.